Following are 15 T cell receptor beta chains from one sample sequenced in a study of tumor-infiltrating lymphocytes in localized non-small cell lung cancer. Some clones are missing from TCRdb's copy, which holds only in-frame ones; the method was immunoSEQ multiplex PCR. The repertoire holds 5,500 to 8,500 clones, roughly 74% seen once, with about 12% in the top ten. The sequencing sample was made of lung tumor tissue. Receptor source: a human donor with non-small cell lung cancer.

The V gene is TRBV5-1, the J gene TRBJ2-3; tentative D call: TRBD1 (6 bases). Germline CDR1 SGHRS, CDR2 YFSETQ. Trimming removed 0 bases at V and 4 bases at J, with 12 bases between. This CDR3 contains 15 residues. The CDR3 DNA reads TGCGCCAGCAGCTTGGCCGCGACAGGCCCAGATACGCAGTATTTT. Protein product: CASSLAATGPDTQYF.

The chain employs TRBV6-5 and TRBJ1-2; D might be TRBD1 (5 bases). Germline lookup yields CDR1 MNHEY and CDR2 SVGAGI. The CDR3 has 14 amino acids. The V end lost 4 bases, the J end lost 8 bases, and 17 bases lay between the germline ends. The CDR3 here is CASSSPGWKSGYTF. The CDR3 DNA reads TGTGCCAGCAGTTCCCCAGGGTGGAAGAGCGGCTACACCTTC.

This rearrangement joins TRBV18 to TRBJ1-1, with 8 bases fitting TRBD1. Germline CDR1 KGHSH, CDR2 LQKENI. The CDR3 is 16 amino acids. V trimming: 6 bases; J trimming: 0 bases; junction bases outside the gene matches: 9. The CDR3 region is CASSSQGAPLNTEAFF. Here the CDR3 DNA reads TGTGCCAGCTCCAGTCAGGGGGCCCCCTTGAACACTGAAGCTTTCTTT.

The rearrangement uses TRBV5-1 and TRBJ2-3; a weak D match, TRBD2 (6 bases). The CDR3 covers 16 residues. Germline CDR1 and CDR2: SGHRS and YFSETQ. Trimming cost V 4 bases and J 4 bases, with 19 bases left between them. The DNA of the CDR3 is TGCGCCAGCAGCCTCGGGACTTCCGAGGGTGCAGATACGCAGTATTTT. This codes for CASSLGTSEGADTQYF.

V is TRBV5-1 and J is TRBJ1-3, with D possibly being TRBD1 (6 bases). Germline V gene lookup returns CDR1 SGHRS and CDR2 YFSETQ. The CDR3 is 14 amino acids. Trimming left V 7 bases short and J 2 bases short, with 13 bases between. The CDR3 reads CASRNAGAGNTIYF. CDR3 nucleotide sequence: TGCGCCAGCCGTAACGCAGGGGCTGGAAACACCATATATTTT.

The chain combines TRBV2 with TRBJ1-6; TRBD1 matches 7 bases. Looked up from germline, CDR1 is SNHLY and CDR2 is FYNNEI. The CDR3 is 15 residues long. J gave up 7 bases and V 6 bases, and 9 bases lay outside the gene matches. In DNA form, the CDR3 reads TGTGCCAGCAGAAAAGAGGGACAGATGAATTCACCCCTCCACTTT. Its translation is CASRKEGQMNSPLHF.

In its sample, this clone was seen once. This chain uses TRBV5-4 with TRBJ1-1; D unclear. Trimming removed 4 bases at V and 5 bases at J, with 12 bases between. The CDR3 is 13 amino acids. Germline V gene lookup returns CDR1 SGHNT and CDR2 YYREEE (reference sequence). CDR3 nucleotide sequence: TGTGCCAGCAGCCCCCCCGGGGATACTGAAGCTTTCTTT. Protein sequence: CASSPPGDTEAFF.

The rearrangement links TRBV19 to TRBJ2-1; D is uncertain. Germline V lookup: CDR1 LNHDA, CDR2 SQIVND (reference sequence). This CDR3 has 15 amino acids. V lost 1 base to trimming and J lost 3 bases, with 10 bases between them. The DNA for the CDR3 is TGTGCCAGTAGTATAGGGGGATCCTACTACAATGAGCAGTTCTTC. Residues: CASSIGGSYYNEQFF.

This clone was counted a single time. J is TRBJ1-1 and V is TRBV14, with TRBD1 identical over 10 bases. J lost 5 bases, V lost 4 bases, and 10 bases had no gene match. Germline values: CDR1 SGHDN, CDR2 FVKESK. This CDR3 is built from 16 residues. This chain's CDR3 is CASSLNRGQGKTEAFF. The CDR3 nucleotides read TGTGCCAGCAGCCTAAACAGGGGACAGGGGAAAACTGAAGCTTTCTTT.

The CDR3 nucleotides are TGTGCCAGTAGTATGGGGACAGATACGCAGTATTTT. Translated: CASSMGTDTQYF. The genes are TRBV19 and TRBJ2-3; the D is unclear. This CDR3 region has 12 residues. The germline gives CDR1 LNHDA, CDR2 SQIVND (reference sequence). The V end was cut by 3 bases, the J end by 3 bases, with 4 bases between.

This clone was found once. V gene TRBV5-5 combines with J gene TRBJ1-2; D ambiguous. Germline CDR1 is SGHKS and CDR2 is YYEKEE (reference sequence). The CDR3 loop spans 13 amino acids. V was clipped by 4 bases and J by 2 bases, with 9 bases between them. This CDR3 reads CASSPVSNYGYTF. The CDR3 bases are TGTGCCAGCAGCCCTGTGTCCAACTATGGCTACACCTTC.

In its sample, this clone was seen once. The rearrangement links TRBV29-1 to TRBJ2-2; possible D gene TRBD1, 5 bases. Trimming removed 3 bases from V and 7 bases from J, with 12 bases in between. Per the germline V gene, CDR1 is SQVTM and CDR2 is ANQGSEA. This CDR3 has 13 residues. CDR3 residues: CSVEGQSIGELFF. The CDR3, as DNA: TGCAGCGTTGAGGGGCAGAGCATCGGGGAGCTGTTTTTT.

This chain connects TRBV29-1 to TRBJ1-1; TRBD1 is a possible D gene (5 bases). CDR3 size: 15 residues. V was shortened by 0 bases and J by 1 base, with 12 bases between the two germline ends. The V gene's germline CDR1 is SQVTM and CDR2 ANQGSEA. The CDR3 nucleotides are TGCAGCGTTGAAGATCAGGGAGTAACGAACACTGAAGCTTTCTTT. Encoded protein: CSVEDQGVTNTEAFF.

This chain links TRBV5-1 with TRBJ2-3, with 9 bases identical to TRBD1. This CDR3 region has 15 residues. Germline V gene sequence: CDR1 SGHRS, CDR2 YFSETQ. J gave up 3 bases and V 4 bases, and 6 bases lay outside the gene matches. CDR3 sequence (DNA): TGCGCCAGCAGCGGGGGACAGGGAATTACAGATACGCAGTATTTT. This translates into CASSGGQGITDTQYF.

V is TRBV6-1 and J is TRBJ2-3; no firm D call. Germline V lookup: CDR1 MNHNS, CDR2 SASEGT. The germline V and J ends were trimmed by 7 bases and 0 bases, with 14 bases remaining between them. This CDR3 has 15 residues. The CDR3 sequence: CASISRQPSTDTQYF. The CDR3 nucleotides are TGTGCCAGCATCTCGAGACAACCTAGCACAGATACGCAGTATTTT.